This section outlines one T cell receptor (beta chain) sequence together with its context. V lost 4 bases, J lost 0 bases, and 1 base stayed unmatched. The CDR3 runs 15 residues. CDR1 and CDR2 (germline): MGHRA, YSYEKL. This sample is drawn from a study of cytomegalovirus exposure and HLA in healthy donors. Primers for the PCR totalled 60 Vbeta and 13 Jbeta. TCRdb's copy holds only in-frame clones and misses some; the assay was immunoSEQ multiplex PCR. Of fewer than 200,000 clones detected, roughly 80% appear once; the ten largest clones hold 4.5% to 5.5%. The sequence derives from a woman aged 45-65 years in good health and CMV-seropositive. The rearrangement uses TRBV4-1 and TRBJ2-7, with 12 positions matching TRBD2. Specimen: PBMCs. This CDR3 is CASSLTSGSSYEQYF. CDR3 DNA: TGCGCCAGCAGCCTGACTAGCGGGAGCTCCTACGAGCAGTACTTC.